Sequencing of this T cell receptor beta chain was carried out in a study of control samples from healthy donors and cancer patients (dated by TCRdb to 2018 to 2021). Library preparation employed the immunoSEQ multiplex PCR assay. The source is immuneACCESS, and TCRdb retained only in-frame sequences with V and J called. Part of the clones is not carried over; for the studies checked, unresolved V genes explain less than half of this, and the remainder is unexplained. This sample is represented by 70,000 or so clones; more than 80% of them were singletons. The ten largest clonotypes hold 2.5% to 3.5% of the sample. To note about this clone: Its antigen specificity is not known. Per-base qualities were not stored, and no clone one base away is much larger.

The sequenced material came from PBMCs. The sequence derives from a woman between 45 and 60 years old with lung cancer.

The CDR3 protein sequence reads: CASSTLPGGGYNEQFF. Here is the DNA: TGTGCCAGTAGTACCCTCCCAGGGGGCGGGTACAATGAGCAGTTCTTC. The sequence links TRBV19 to TRBJ2-1; TRBD1 aligns with 8 central bases. Taken from the germline V gene (reference sequence), the CDR1 and CDR2 loops are LNHDA and SQIVND. V trim: 4 bases; J trim: 4 bases; unmatched bases: 9. Inclusive of the bounding cysteine and phenylalanine, the CDR3 is 16 residues long. The kept DNA is CDR3 alone, 48 bases in frame from the first base.